This T cell receptor beta chain was identified during a study of cytomegalovirus exposure and HLA in healthy donors. Overall study context: A subsequent analysis stated that the 120 or so validation repertoires were run on the same platform as the approximately 700 first-cohort repertoires.

On this clone: Antigen: not known.

Study-wide results and limits: The listing of roughly 160 TCR beta chains classed them as cytomegalovirus-associated.

The protocol was immunoSEQ multiplex PCR, while the TCRdb copy is restricted to in-frame clones and leaves out a portion. The data hold over 55,000 clones, with 95% to 96% observed a single time. The CDR3 extends over 16 amino acids. Germline CDR1 and CDR2: SGHRS and YFSETQ. V was pared by 3 bases and J by 4 bases, with 3 bases of the junction left unmatched. It was the approximately 120-subject validation cohort, separate from the roughly 700-subject first cohort, to which the donors belonged. The clonotype originates from a man aged 18 to 35 in good health and CMV-seronegative. This chain links TRBV5-1 with TRBJ2-6; 11 positions match TRBD1. Source material: PBMCs. The CDR3 spells CASSWTGGTGANVLTF. Written as DNA, the CDR3 is TGCGCCAGCAGCTGGACAGGGGGCACGGGGGCCAACGTCCTGACTTTC.